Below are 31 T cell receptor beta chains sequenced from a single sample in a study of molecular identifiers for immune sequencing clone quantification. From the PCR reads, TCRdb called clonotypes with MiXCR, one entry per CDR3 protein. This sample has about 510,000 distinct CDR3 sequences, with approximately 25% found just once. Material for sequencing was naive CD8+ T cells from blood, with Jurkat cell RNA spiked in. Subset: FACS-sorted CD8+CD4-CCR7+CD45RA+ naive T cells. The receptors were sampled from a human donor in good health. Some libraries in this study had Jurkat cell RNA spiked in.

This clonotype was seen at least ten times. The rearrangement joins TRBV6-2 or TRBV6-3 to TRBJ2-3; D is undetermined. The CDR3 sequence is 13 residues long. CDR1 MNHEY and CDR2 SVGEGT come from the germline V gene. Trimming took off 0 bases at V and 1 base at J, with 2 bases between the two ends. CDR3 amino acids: CASSYSGTDTQYF. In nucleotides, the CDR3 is TGTGCCAGCAGTTACTCAGGCACAGATACGCAGTATTTT.

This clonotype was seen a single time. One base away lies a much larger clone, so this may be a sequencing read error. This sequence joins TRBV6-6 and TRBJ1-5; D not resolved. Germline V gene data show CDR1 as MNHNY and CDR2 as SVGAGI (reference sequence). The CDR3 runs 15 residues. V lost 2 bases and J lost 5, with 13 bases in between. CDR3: CASSYEANLHQPQHF. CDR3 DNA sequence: TGTGCCAGCAGTTACGAGGCGAACCTCCATCAGCCCCAGCATTTT.

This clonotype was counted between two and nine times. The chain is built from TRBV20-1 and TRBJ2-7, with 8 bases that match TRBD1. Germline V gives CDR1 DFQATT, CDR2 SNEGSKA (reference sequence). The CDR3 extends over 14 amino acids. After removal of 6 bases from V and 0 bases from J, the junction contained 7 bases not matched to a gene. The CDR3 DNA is TGCAGTGCAACAGACAGGGGAAGCTCCTACGAGCAGTACTTC. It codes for CSATDRGSSYEQYF.

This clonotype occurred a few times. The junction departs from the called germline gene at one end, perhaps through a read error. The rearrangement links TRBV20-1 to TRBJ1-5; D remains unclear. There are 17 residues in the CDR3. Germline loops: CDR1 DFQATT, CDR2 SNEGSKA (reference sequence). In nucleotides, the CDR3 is TGCAGTGCTAGAGAGGAAACCGGCAGTGCTAGCTATCAGCCCCAGCATTTT. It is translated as CSAREETGSASYQPQHF.

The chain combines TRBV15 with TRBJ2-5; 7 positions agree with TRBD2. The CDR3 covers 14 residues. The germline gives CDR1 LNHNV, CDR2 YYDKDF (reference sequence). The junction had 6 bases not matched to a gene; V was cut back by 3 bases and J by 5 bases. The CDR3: CATSSAGVDETQYF. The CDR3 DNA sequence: TGTGCCACCAGCAGTGCGGGGGTAGATGAGACCCAGTACTTC.

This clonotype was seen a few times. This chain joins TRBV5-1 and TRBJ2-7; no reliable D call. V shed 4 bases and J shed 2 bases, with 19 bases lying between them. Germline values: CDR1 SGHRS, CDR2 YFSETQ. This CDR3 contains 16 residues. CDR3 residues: CASSRTSIVNAYEQYF. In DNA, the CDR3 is TGCGCCAGCAGCCGGACGTCCATCGTTAATGCCTACGAGCAGTACTTC. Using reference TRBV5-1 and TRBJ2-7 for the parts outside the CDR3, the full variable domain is KAGVTQTPRYLIKTRGQQVTLSCSPISGHRSVSWYQQTPGQGLQFLFEYFSETQRNKGNFPGRFSGRQFSNSRSEMNVSTLELGDSALYLCASSRTSIVNAYEQYFGPGTRLTVT.

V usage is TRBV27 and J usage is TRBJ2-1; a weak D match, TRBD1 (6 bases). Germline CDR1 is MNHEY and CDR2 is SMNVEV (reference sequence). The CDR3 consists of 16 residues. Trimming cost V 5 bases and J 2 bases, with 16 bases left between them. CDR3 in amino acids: CASSILTGYTYNEQFF. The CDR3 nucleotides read TGTGCCAGCAGTATCCTCACAGGGTATACCTACAATGAGCAGTTCTTC.

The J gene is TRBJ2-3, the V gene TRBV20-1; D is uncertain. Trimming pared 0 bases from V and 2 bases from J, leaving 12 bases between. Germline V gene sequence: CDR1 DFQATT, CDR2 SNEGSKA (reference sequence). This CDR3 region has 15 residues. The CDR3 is CSARDEAAYTDTQYF. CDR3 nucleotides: TGCAGTGCTAGAGATGAGGCAGCCTACACAGATACGCAGTATTTT.

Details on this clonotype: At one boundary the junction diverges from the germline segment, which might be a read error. For the CDR3, the DNA is TGTGCCAGCAGCTTAGGAGGGGAGCCCCATCATCTGAACTTC. Its translation: CASSLGGEPHHLNF. This chain connects TRBV7-6 to TRBJ2-7; D tentatively fits TRBD1 or TRBD2 (5 bases each). Germline V gene sequence: CDR1 SGHVS, CDR2 FNYEAQ. The CDR3 spans 14 residues.

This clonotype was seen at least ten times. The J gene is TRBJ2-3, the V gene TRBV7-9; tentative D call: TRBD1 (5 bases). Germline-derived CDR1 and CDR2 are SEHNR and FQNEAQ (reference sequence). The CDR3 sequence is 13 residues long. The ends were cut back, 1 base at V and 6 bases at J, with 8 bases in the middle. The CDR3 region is CASSLGQLDTQYF. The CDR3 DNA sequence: TGTGCCAGCAGCTTAGGACAGCTCGATACGCAGTATTTT.

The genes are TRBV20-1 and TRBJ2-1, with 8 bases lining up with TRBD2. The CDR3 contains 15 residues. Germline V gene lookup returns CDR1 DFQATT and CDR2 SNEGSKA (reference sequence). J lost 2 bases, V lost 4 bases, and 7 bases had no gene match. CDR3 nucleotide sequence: TGCAGTGCTATGCAGCGGGAGAGCCCCTACAATGAGCAGTTCTTC. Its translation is CSAMQRESPYNEQFF.

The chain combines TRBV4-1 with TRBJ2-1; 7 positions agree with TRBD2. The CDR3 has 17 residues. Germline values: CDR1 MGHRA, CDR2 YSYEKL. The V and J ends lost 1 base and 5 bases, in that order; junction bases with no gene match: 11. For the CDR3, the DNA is TGCGCCAGCAGCCAAGCCGTGTGGGGCGGGGGAAACAATGAGCAGTTCTTC. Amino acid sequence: CASSQAVWGGGNNEQFF.

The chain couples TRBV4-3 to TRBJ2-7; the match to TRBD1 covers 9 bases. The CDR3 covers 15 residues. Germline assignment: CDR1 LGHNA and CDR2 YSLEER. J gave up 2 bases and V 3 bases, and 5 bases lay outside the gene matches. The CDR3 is CASSQGQGSAYEQYF. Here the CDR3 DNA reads TGCGCCAGCAGCCAGGGACAGGGAAGCGCCTACGAGCAGTACTTC.

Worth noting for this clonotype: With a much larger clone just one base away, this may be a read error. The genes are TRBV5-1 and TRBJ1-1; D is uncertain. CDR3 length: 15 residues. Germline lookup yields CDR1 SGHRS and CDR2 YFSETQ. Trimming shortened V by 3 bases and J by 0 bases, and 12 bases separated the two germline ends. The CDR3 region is CASSYDADMNTEAFF. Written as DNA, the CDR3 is TGCGCCAGCAGCTACGATGCAGATATGAACACTGAAGCTTTCTTT.

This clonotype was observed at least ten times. The CDR3 nucleotides are TGCAGCGTTGGATCCGGGGAGCTGTTTTTT. This codes for CSVGSGELFF. The V call is TRBV29-1, the J call TRBJ2-2; no clear D. The CDR3 has 10 amino acids. In germline, CDR1 is SQVTM, CDR2 ANQGSEA. V shed 4 bases and J shed 6 bases, with 3 bases lying between them.

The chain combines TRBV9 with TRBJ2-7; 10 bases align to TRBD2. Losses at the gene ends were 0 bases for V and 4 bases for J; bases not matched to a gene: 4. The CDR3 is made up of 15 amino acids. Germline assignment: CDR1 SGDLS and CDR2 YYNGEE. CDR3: CASSVGPSGSYEQYF. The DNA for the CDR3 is TGTGCCAGCAGCGTAGGGCCTAGCGGGAGTTACGAGCAGTACTTC.

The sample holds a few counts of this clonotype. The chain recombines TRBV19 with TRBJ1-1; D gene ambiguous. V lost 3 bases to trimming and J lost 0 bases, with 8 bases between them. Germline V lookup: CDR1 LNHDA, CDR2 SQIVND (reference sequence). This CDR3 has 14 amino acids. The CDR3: CASSMLGVNTEAFF. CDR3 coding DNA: TGTGCCAGTAGTATGCTTGGAGTGAACACTGAAGCTTTCTTT.

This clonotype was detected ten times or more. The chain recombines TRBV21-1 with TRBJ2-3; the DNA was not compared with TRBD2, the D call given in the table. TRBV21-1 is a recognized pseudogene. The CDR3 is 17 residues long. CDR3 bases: TGTGCCAGCAACCCAAGTCAGGTAGCGGGGCCAACAGATACGCAGTATTTT. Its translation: CASNPSQVAGPTDTQYF.

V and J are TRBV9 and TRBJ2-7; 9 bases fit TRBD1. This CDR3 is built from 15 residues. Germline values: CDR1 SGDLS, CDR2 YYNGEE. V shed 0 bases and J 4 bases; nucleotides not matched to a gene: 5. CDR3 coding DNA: TGTGCCAGCAGCGTAGACGGGGGACAGGGTTACGAGCAGTACTTC. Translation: CASSVDGGQGYEQYF. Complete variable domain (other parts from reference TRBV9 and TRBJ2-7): DSGVTQTPKHLITATGQRVTLRCSPRSGDLSVYWYQQSLDQGLQFLIQYYNGEERAKGNILERFSAQQFPDLHSELNLSSLELGDSALYFCASSVDGGQGYEQYFGPGTRLTVT.

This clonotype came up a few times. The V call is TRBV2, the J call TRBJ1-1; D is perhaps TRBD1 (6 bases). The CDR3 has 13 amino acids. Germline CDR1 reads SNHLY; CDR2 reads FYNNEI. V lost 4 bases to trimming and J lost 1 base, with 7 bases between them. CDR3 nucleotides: TGTGCCAGCAGTGGAGGGGGGAACACTGAAGCTTTCTTT. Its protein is CASSGGGNTEAFF.

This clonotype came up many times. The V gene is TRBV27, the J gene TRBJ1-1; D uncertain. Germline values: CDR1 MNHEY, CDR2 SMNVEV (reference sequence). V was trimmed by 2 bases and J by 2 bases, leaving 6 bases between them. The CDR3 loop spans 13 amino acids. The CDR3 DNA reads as TGTGCCAGCAGTTTAGTCCCTAACACTGAAGCTTTCTTT. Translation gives CASSLVPNTEAFF.

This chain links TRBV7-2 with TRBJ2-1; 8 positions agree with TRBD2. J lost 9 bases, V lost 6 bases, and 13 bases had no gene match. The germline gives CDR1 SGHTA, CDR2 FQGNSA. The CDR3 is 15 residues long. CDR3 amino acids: CASRDPIGRGGEQFF. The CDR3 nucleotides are TGTGCCAGCAGGGACCCTATCGGGAGGGGAGGTGAGCAGTTCTTC. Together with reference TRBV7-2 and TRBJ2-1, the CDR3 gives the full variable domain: GAGVSQSPSNKVTEKGKDVELRCDPISGHTALYWYRQSLGQGLEFLIYFQGNSAPDKSGLPSDRFSAERTGGSVSTLTIQRTQQEDSAVYLCASRDPIGRGGEQFFGPGTRLTVL.

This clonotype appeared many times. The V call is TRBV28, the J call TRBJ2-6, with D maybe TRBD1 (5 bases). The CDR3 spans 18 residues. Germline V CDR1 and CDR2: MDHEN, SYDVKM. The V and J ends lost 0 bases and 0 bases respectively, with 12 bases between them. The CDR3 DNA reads TGTGCCAGCAGTTTATGGACAGAGCTGAGCTCTGGGGCCAACGTCCTGACTTTC. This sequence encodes CASSLWTELSSGANVLTF.

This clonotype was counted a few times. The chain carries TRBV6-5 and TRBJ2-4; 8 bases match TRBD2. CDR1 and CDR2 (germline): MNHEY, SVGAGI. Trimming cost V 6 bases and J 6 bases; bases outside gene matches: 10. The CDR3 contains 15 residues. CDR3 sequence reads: CASSPWTSRVNIQYF. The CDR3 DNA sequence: TGTGCCAGCAGCCCCTGGACTAGCAGGGTAAACATTCAGTACTTC.

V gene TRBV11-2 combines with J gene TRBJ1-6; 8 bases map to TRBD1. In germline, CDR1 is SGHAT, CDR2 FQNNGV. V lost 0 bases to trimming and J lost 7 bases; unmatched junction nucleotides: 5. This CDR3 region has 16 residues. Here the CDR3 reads CASSLETGDGNSPLHF. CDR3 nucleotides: TGTGCCAGCAGCTTAGAGACAGGGGATGGCAATTCACCCCTCCACTTT. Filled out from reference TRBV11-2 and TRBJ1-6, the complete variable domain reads EAGVAQSPRYKIIEKRQSVAFWCNPISGHATLYWYQQILGQGPKLLIQFQNNGVVDDSQLPKDRFSAERLKGVDSTLKIQPAKLEDSAVYLCASSLETGDGNSPLHFGNGTRLTVT.

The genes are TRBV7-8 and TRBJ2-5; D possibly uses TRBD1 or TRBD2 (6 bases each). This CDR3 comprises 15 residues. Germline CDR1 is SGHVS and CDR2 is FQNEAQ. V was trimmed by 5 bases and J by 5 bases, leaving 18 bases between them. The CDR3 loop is CASSLRGLVGETQYF. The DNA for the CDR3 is TGTGCCAGCAGCCTCAGGGGACTGGTAGGGGAGACCCAGTACTTC.

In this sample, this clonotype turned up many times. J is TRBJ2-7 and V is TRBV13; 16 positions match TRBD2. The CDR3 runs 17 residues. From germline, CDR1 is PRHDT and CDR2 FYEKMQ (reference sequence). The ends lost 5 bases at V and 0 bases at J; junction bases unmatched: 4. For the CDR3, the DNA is TGTGCCAGCAGCCTGGGACTAGCGGGAGGGCCCTCCTACGAGCAGTACTTC. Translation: CASSLGLAGGPSYEQYF.

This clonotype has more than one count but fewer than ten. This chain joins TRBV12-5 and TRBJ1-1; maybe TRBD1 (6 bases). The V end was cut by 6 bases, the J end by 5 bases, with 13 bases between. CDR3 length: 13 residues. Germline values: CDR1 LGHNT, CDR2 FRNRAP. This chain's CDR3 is CASGPQDRTEAFF. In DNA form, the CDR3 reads TGTGCTAGTGGCCCCCAGGACAGAACTGAAGCTTTCTTT.

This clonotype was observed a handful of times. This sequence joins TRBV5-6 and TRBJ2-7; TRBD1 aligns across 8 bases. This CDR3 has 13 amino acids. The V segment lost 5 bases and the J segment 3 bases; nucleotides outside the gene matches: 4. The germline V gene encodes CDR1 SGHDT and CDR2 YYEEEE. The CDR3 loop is CASRGTGDYEQYF. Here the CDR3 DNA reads TGTGCCAGCAGGGGGACAGGAGACTACGAGCAGTACTTC.

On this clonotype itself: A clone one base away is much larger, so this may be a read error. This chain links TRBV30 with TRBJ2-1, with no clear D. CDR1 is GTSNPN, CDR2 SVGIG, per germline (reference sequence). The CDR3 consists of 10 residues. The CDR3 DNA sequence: TGTGCCTGGAAAACGGATGAGCAGTTATTC. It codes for CAWKTDEQLF.

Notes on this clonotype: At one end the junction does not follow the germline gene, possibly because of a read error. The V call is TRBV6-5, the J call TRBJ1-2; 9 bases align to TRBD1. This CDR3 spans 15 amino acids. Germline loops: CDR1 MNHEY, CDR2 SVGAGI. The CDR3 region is CASSHGTGPNYDYTF. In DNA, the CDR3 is TGTGCCAGCAGTCACGGGACAGGGCCCAACTATGACTACACCTTC.